The 24 T cell receptor beta chains listed next were all sequenced from one sample in a study of OX40 agonist ivuxolimab in advanced cancers. The assay was immunoSEQ multiplex PCR, and TCRdb's table has in-frame clones only and misses some. The sample has 55,000 to 75,000 clones; roughly nine tenths are singletons. This sample comprised CD4+ or CD8+ T cells sorted from blood, obtained in a trial of the OX40 agonist ivuxolimab. The receptors come from an adult with an advanced solid tumor such as melanoma, head and neck, liver or kidney cancer.

This clone was picked up one time. The junction does not match germline at one end; this may be a read error. The chain recombines TRBV29-1 with TRBJ1-2; D uncertain. There are 11 residues in the CDR3. The V gene's germline CDR1 is SQVTM and CDR2 ANQGSEA. CDR3 DNA: TGCAGCATTGAAGAGAACTATGGCTACACCTTC. This sequence encodes CSIEENYGYTF.

This sequence joins TRBV10-3 and TRBJ1-1; D ambiguous. CDR3 length: 13 residues. The germline V gene encodes CDR1 ENHRY and CDR2 SYGVKD. With 5 bases removed from V and 1 base from J, the gap between germline ends came to 8 bases. The CDR3 DNA follows: TGTGCCATCAGTTCAGGTGGGAACACTGAAGCTTTCTTT. It translates to CAISSGGNTEAFF.

V and J are TRBV11-1 and TRBJ2-4; 9 bases align to TRBD1. CDR3 length: 14 amino acids. Germline V gene lookup returns CDR1 SGHAT and CDR2 FQDESV (reference sequence). The ends lost 5 bases at V and 8 bases at J; junction bases unmatched: 7. CDR3 in DNA: TGTGCCAGCAGCCCTCGGGACAGGGTTTACATTCAGTACTTC. This sequence encodes CASSPRDRVYIQYF.

The chain combines TRBV23-1 with TRBJ2-3; 9 bases line up with TRBD2. TRBV23-1 is an ORF, with its function uncertain. This CDR3 has 17 residues. V gave up 6 bases and J gave up 1 base; unmatched junction bases: 11. CDR3: CASRSRREGPCTDTQYF. The DNA of the CDR3 is TGCGCCAGCAGAAGTCGGCGGGAGGGCCCTTGCACAGATACGCAGTATTTT.

The chain employs TRBV7-9 and TRBJ2-7; no definite D call. The V gene lost 5 bases and the J gene lost 2 bases, with 16 bases spanning the gap. CDR3 length: 15 residues. Looked up from germline, CDR1 is SEHNR and CDR2 is FQNEAQ (reference sequence). CDR3 protein: CASSRSSIDPYEQYF. CDR3 bases: TGTGCCAGCAGCCGATCTTCGATTGACCCCTACGAGCAGTACTTC.

The chain recombines TRBV25-1 with TRBJ2-5, with TRBD2 matching 8 bases. Per the germline V gene, CDR1 is MGHDK and CDR2 is SYGVNS. This CDR3 region has 17 residues. Germline trimming cut 1 base from V and 4 bases from J; bases unmatched to any gene: 11. In nucleotides, the CDR3 is TGTGCCAGCAGTGAATTGTCGGAAGCGGGGGAGGTAGAGACCCAGTACTTC. This codes for CASSELSEAGEVETQYF. Full variable domain (rest looked up from reference TRBV25-1 and TRBJ2-5): EADIYQTPRYLVIGTGKKITLECSQTMGHDKMYWYQQDPGMELHLIHYSYGVNSTEKGDLSSESTVSRIRTEHFPLTLESARPSHTSQYLCASSELSEAGEVETQYFGPGTRLLVL.

V is TRBV7-9 and J is TRBJ2-1, with 10 bases identical to TRBD2. The germline V gene has CDR1 SEHNR and CDR2 FQNEAQ (reference sequence). V lost 4 bases to trimming and J lost 4 bases; unmatched junction nucleotides: 10. The CDR3 length is 17 residues. CDR3 DNA sequence: TGTGCCAGCAGCTCGCCGACTAGCGGGCCACCTTACAATGAGCAGTTCTTC. It codes for CASSSPTSGPPYNEQFF.

This chain links TRBV7-9 with TRBJ2-7; 9 positions match TRBD1. Germline V gene sequence: CDR1 SEHNR, CDR2 FQNEAQ (reference sequence). Trimming removed 5 bases from V and 7 bases from J; junction bases left unmatched: 9. The CDR3 contains 14 residues. CDR3 sequence: CASSARDRVQEQYF. CDR3 in DNA: TGTGCCAGCAGCGCCCGGGACAGGGTTCAAGAGCAGTACTTC.

The genes are TRBV10-3 and TRBJ2-7, with TRBD2 matching 9 bases. CDR3 size: 15 residues. V was clipped by 0 bases and J by 2 bases; unmatched bases: 2. The germline V gene has CDR1 ENHRY and CDR2 SYGVKD. This CDR3 reads CAISESLAGAYEQYF. The CDR3 nucleotides read TGTGCCATCAGTGAGTCGTTAGCGGGAGCCTACGAGCAGTACTTC.

This chain joins TRBV28 and TRBJ2-1; 10 nucleotides match TRBD2. The trim removed 4 bases at V and 6 bases at J, leaving 18 bases unmatched. The V gene's germline CDR1 is MDHEN and CDR2 SYDVKM. This CDR3 region has 19 residues. CDR3 sequence reads: CASSSKLTSGKLTGNEQFF. CDR3 sequence (DNA): TGTGCCAGCAGTTCGAAACTAACTAGCGGGAAGTTAACAGGCAATGAGCAGTTCTTC. Based on the CDR3 plus reference TRBV28 and TRBJ2-1, the full variable domain is DVKVTQSSRYLVKRTGEKVFLECVQDMDHENMFWYRQDPGLGLRLIYFSYDVKMKEKGDIPEGYSVSREKKERFSLILESASTNQTSMYLCASSSKLTSGKLTGNEQFFGPGTRLTVL.

The genes are TRBV5-4 and TRBJ2-7; 8 nucleotides align to TRBD2. The germline V gene encodes CDR1 SGHNT and CDR2 YYREEE (reference sequence). The J segment lost 3 bases and the V segment lost 0 bases, leaving 5 bases of the junction unmatched. The CDR3 sequence is 15 residues long. The CDR3 bases are TGTGCCAGCAGCTTGGAATTCGGGGGGGGCTACGAGCAGTACTTC. It yields the protein CASSLEFGGGYEQYF.

The genes are TRBV28 and TRBJ2-1, with D possibly TRBD1 on 6 matching bases. Per germline, CDR1 MDHEN and CDR2 SYDVKM. Trimming removed 3 bases from V and 7 bases from J, with 10 bases in between. CDR3 length: 13 amino acids. CDR3 nucleotides: TGTGCCAGCAGTTTGTTACAGGGAAATGAGCAGTTCTTC. Protein sequence: CASSLLQGNEQFF.

V is TRBV27 and J is TRBJ1-2; D gene unclear. The germline V gene encodes CDR1 MNHEY and CDR2 SMNVEV (reference sequence). The CDR3 is 12 residues long. V was shortened by 1 base and J by 6 bases, with 6 bases between the two germline ends. CDR3 nucleotide sequence: TGTGCCAGCAGTTTATATGGGAATGGCTACACCTTC. The encoded protein is CASSLYGNGYTF.

This chain links TRBV9 with TRBJ1-4; 10 positions match TRBD1. Looked up from germline, CDR1 is SGDLS and CDR2 is YYNGEE. V was clipped by 2 bases and J by 12 bases; unmatched bases: 7. The CDR3 spans 14 residues. The chain's CDR3 is CASSVGGGTGELFF. CDR3 nucleotides: TGTGCCAGCAGCGTGGGAGGGGGGACAGGGGAACTGTTTTTT.

This chain joins TRBV6-4 and TRBJ2-5; 8 nucleotides line up with TRBD2. CDR1 and CDR2 (germline): MRHNA, SNTAGT. The CDR3 runs to 16 residues. Germline trimming cut 4 bases from V and 4 bases from J; bases unmatched to any gene: 11. Written as DNA, the CDR3 is TGTGCCAGCAGTGTGGCAGCGGGAGCCTCCCGAGAGACCCAGTACTTC. Translation: CASSVAAGASRETQYF.

The table lists this clone with a few counts. The chain is built from TRBV5-4 and TRBJ2-3, with 9 bases aligning to TRBD2. Germline V gene data show CDR1 as SGHNT and CDR2 as YYREEE (reference sequence). With V trimmed by 2 bases and J by 4 bases, 8 bases remained unmatched. The CDR3 totals 16 residues. The CDR3 loop is CASSFGVAGVSDTQYF. The CDR3 region has the DNA TGTGCCAGCAGCTTCGGTGTAGCGGGAGTGTCAGATACGCAGTATTTT.

The genes are TRBV4-3 and TRBJ2-1; D uncertain. This CDR3 has 17 amino acids. V was shortened by 0 bases and J by 2 bases, with 14 bases between the two germline ends. Looked up from germline, CDR1 is LGHNA and CDR2 is YSLEER. The CDR3 nucleotides are TGCGCCAGCAGCCAAGATTTAGGTTCGGGTACCTACAATGAGCAGTTCTTC. It codes for CASSQDLGSGTYNEQFF.

The CDR3, as DNA: TGTGCCAGTGGAAGGGGCTCGAGGCCATCTGAAGCTTTCTTT. Translation: CASGRGSRPSEAFF. The genes are TRBV19 and TRBJ1-1; a possible D gene is TRBD1 (5 bases). Germline assignment: CDR1 LNHDA and CDR2 SQIVND (reference sequence). Trimming left V 8 bases short and J 6 bases short, with 19 bases between. CDR3 size: 14 residues. The whole variable domain, filled in from reference TRBV19 and TRBJ1-1, reads DGGITQSPKYLFRKEGQNVTLSCEQNLNHDAMYWYRQDPGQGLRLIYYSQIVNDFQKGDIAEGYSVSREKKESFPLTVTSAQKNPTAFYLCASGRGSRPSEAFFGQGTRLTVV.

The rearrangement uses TRBV12-2 and TRBJ1-1. TRBV12-2 is recorded as a pseudogene. The CDR3 consists of 16 residues. The CDR3 DNA reads TGTGCAAGTCGCTTAGCTCCGCAGGGAGACAACACTGAAGCTTTCTTT. Encoded protein: CASRLAPQGDNTEAFF.

V is TRBV5-1 and J is TRBJ2-7; D is possibly TRBD1 or TRBD2 (5 bases each). The V end was cut by 0 bases, the J end by 12 bases, with 19 bases between. CDR1 SGHRS and CDR2 YFSETQ come from the germline V gene. CDR3 length: 14 residues. The CDR3 sequence: CASSLAGGVRDLYF. The CDR3, as DNA: TGCGCCAGCAGCTTGGCTGGGGGAGTTAGAGATTTGTACTTC. Full variable domain (missing parts from reference TRBV5-1 and TRBJ2-7): KAGVTQTPRYLIKTRGQQVTLSCSPISGHRSVSWYQQTPGQGLQFLFEYFSETQRNKGNFPGRFSGRQFSNSRSEMNVSTLELGDSALYLCASSLAGGVRDLYFGPGTRLTVT.

V gene TRBV2 combines with J gene TRBJ2-3; a possible D gene is TRBD2 (6 bases). Per the germline V gene, CDR1 is SNHLY and CDR2 is FYNNEI. V dropped 8 bases and J dropped 7 bases, with 7 bases sitting between them. The CDR3 contains 10 residues. The CDR3 loop is CASRGYTQYF. Written as DNA, the CDR3 is TGTGCCAGCCGGGGGTATACGCAGTATTTT.

This rearrangement joins TRBV2 to TRBJ1-5, with a weak D call TRBD1 (5 bases). The CDR3 is 14 amino acids. Germline V gene lookup returns CDR1 SNHLY and CDR2 FYNNEI. Trimming removed 6 bases from V and 1 base from J, with 10 bases in between. CDR3 loop: CASRQGGSNQPQHF. The CDR3 bases are TGTGCCAGCAGGCAGGGTGGAAGCAATCAGCCCCAGCATTTT.

Within the sample, this clone is large. CDR3 nucleotides: TGTGCCAGTACCCCGGGACAGGGAGGGTATAGCAATCAGCCCCAGCATTTT. It is translated as CASTPGQGGYSNQPQHF. J is TRBJ1-5 and V is TRBV19; 9 bases agree with TRBD1. Germline V gives CDR1 LNHDA, CDR2 SQIVND (reference sequence). The V segment lost 7 bases and the J segment 0 bases; nucleotides outside the gene matches: 10. This CDR3 contains 17 residues.

The rearrangement links TRBV4-1 to TRBJ2-5, with a possible D match to TRBD1 (5 bases). Trimming took off 0 bases at V and 0 bases at J, with 8 bases between the two ends. The CDR3 length is 15 residues. Germline CDR1 and CDR2: MGHRA and YSYEKL. For the CDR3, the DNA is TGCGCCAGCAGCCAAGAGCAGGGCCACCAAGAGACCCAGTACTTC. This encodes CASSQEQGHQETQYF.